This T cell receptor (beta chain) was recorded in a study of CD8+CD57+ T cells in acquired aplastic anemia. CDR3 length equals 17 residues. V shed 8 bases, J shed 8 bases, and the junction held 17 bases outside the gene matches. Germline V gene data show CDR1 as MNHNS and CDR2 as SASEGT. Selection for sequencing was limited to patients who had shown CD8+CD57+ cell expansion by flow cytometry. Profiles of TCR beta VDJ and CDR3 were generated from a genomic DNA template. TCRdb used MiXCR to reprocess the reads, holding one entry per CDR3 protein. Of 150,000 to 200,000 distinct CDR3 sequences listed, over 40% are singletons. The study, taken as a whole, reports: Patients and controls had in common 25 to 30 CD8+ CDR3 sequences.

This clonotype was seen a handful of times. Its matching antigen is unknown. The sample consisted of sorted CD4+, CD8+, or CD8+CD57+ T cells (not recorded which) from PBMCs. The TCR originated in a human donor with aplastic anemia. The chain uses TRBV6-1 and TRBJ2-2, with 10 bases lining up with TRBD2. CDR3: CASCARLTSGSPGELFF. CDR3 coding DNA: TGTGCCAGCTGTGCGCGGCTGACTAGCGGGTCCCCTGGGGAGCTGTTTTTT.